The rows below give T cell receptor beta chains drawn from one sample of a study of a mutant IDH1 vaccine in newly diagnosed glioma. Their antigens remain unidentified. Profiled with immunoSEQ multiplex PCR; TCRdb holds only in-frame clones, not every one. The data contain 50,000 to 60,000 clones, about 80% of them singletons. Source: PBMCs, taken from a glioma patient whose treatment included an IDH1 peptide vaccine. The receptors originated from a man between 40 and 49 years old with glioma. Each CDR3 is given with its conserved first and last residue. A D gene is named only where the DNA matches it firmly. The size entry is marked missing in some rows and otherwise reads once, few, many or a size class.

j_gene,d_gene,abundance,v_gene,len,CDR3aa,CDR3nt
TRBJ1-1,-,-,TRBV13,13,CASSSGWGTEAFF,TGTGCCAGCAGCTCAGGATGGGGGACTGAAGCTTTCTTT
TRBJ1-6,-,-,TRBV6-5,13,CASSRDLNSPLHF,TGTGCCAGCAGCCGGGACCTCAATTCACCCCTCCACTTT
TRBJ1-1,-,-,TRBV7-9,13,CASSLWGGTEAFF,TGTGCCAGCAGCTTATGGGGAGGAACTGAAGCTTTCTTT
TRBJ1-2,-,-,TRBV6-5,13,CASSITGNYGYTF,TGTGCCAGCAGTATCACAGGGAACTATGGCTACACCTTC
TRBJ1-1,-,-,TRBV19,13,CASSPTWGTEAFF,TGTGCCAGTAGCCCCACTTGGGGGACTGAAGCTTTCTTT
TRBJ1-2,-,-,TRBV4-1,14,CASSHQGRENGYTF,TGCGCCAGCAGCCACCAAGGGCGGGAGAATGGCTACACCTTC
TRBJ2-1,-,-,TRBV2,11,CASRGGNEQFF,TGTGCCAGCAGGGGCGGGAATGAGCAGTTCTTC
TRBJ2-7,TRBD2,-,TRBV7-2,15,CASSLGLAGVYEQYF,TGTGCCAGCAGCTTGGGGCTAGCGGGGGTGTACGAGCAGTACTTC
TRBJ2-7,TRBD1,-,TRBV6-6,14,CASNLQGPPNPTYF,TGTGCCAGCAATTTACAGGGGCCTCCAAATCCCACGTACTTC
TRBJ2-7,-,-,TRBV6-1,12,CASSVGSHEQYF,TGTGCCAGCAGTGTGGGCTCCCACGAGCAGTACTTC
TRBJ1-5,-,-,TRBV5-1,15,CASSLGGYSNQPQHF,TGCGCCAGCAGCTTGGGAGGGTATAGCAATCAGCCCCAGCATTTT
TRBJ1-1,-,-,TRBV18,14,CASSPVGGSTEAFF,TGTGCCAGCTCACCTGTAGGAGGGAGCACTGAAGCTTTCTTT
TRBJ1-2,TRBD1,-,TRBV6-5,15,CASSYSSQGSDGYTF,TGTGCCAGCAGTTACTCGTCACAGGGGAGTGATGGCTACACCTTC
TRBJ1-6,TRBD1,few,TRBV14,17,CASSQDQRAGGGSPLHF,TGTGCCAGCAGCCAAGATCAGAGGGCAGGGGGCGGTTCACCCCTCCACTTT
TRBJ1-5,TRBD1,-,TRBV2,14,CASSRQGLGQPQHF,TGTGCCAGCAGCAGACAGGGTCTGGGTCAGCCCCAGCATTTT
TRBJ2-5,TRBD1,-,TRBV4-1,15,CASSQGTGGIETQYF,TGCGCCAGCAGCCAAGGGACAGGGGGCATTGAGACCCAGTACTTC
TRBJ1-5,-,few,TRBV6-5,15,CASRRQRYSNQPQHF,TGTGCCAGCAGGCGACAGCGATATAGCAATCAGCCCCAGCATTTT
TRBJ2-7,TRBD2,few,TRBV5-4,15,CASSLSGLANYEQYF,TGTGCCAGCAGCTTGTCGGGACTAGCGAACTACGAGCAGTACTTC
TRBJ2-7,TRBD1,-,TRBV7-9,15,CASSFVGQGSYEQYF,TGTGCCAGCAGCTTTGTGGGACAGGGTTCCTACGAGCAGTACTTC
TRBJ1-6,-,-,TRBV4-1,14,CASSQVRGRSPLHF,TGCGCCAGCAGCCAAGTTAGGGGTCGATCACCCCTCCACTTT
TRBJ2-5,-,few,TRBV30,15,CAWPPRRPVPGEQYF,TGTGCCTGGCCGCCTAGGAGACCGGTACCTGGGGAGCAGTACTTC
TRBJ2-1,-,-,TRBV7-3,15,CASSRTTGNYNEQFF,TGTGCCAGCAGCCGTACCACAGGGAACTACAATGAGCAGTTCTTC
TRBJ1-5,TRBD1,once,TRBV7-9,14,CASSTTGSNQPQHF,TGTGCCAGCAGCACGACAGGGAGCAATCAGCCCCAGCATTTT
TRBJ2-2,TRBD1,-,TRBV4-1,14,CASSQQQGTGELFF,TGCGCCAGCAGCCAACAACAGGGGACCGGGGAGCTGTTTTTT
TRBJ2-7,-,-,TRBV4-1,13,CASSRTLINEQYF,TGCGCCAGCAGCCGCACGCTAATCAACGAGCAGTACTTC
TRBJ2-7,TRBD1,-,TRBV7-7,15,CASSPSDRGSYEQYF,TGTGCCAGCAGCCCGTCCGACAGGGGATCCTACGAGCAGTACTTC
TRBJ1-1,-,-,TRBV7-9,12,CASSLGWAEAFF,TGTGCCAGCAGCTTAGGGTGGGCCGAAGCTTTCTTT
TRBJ1-1,-,-,TRBV18,17,CASSPKGGGGRGTEAFF,TGTGCCAGCTCACCCAAGGGGGGGGGTGGACGGGGCACTGAAGCTTTCTTT
TRBJ1-1,TRBD1,-,TRBV2,12,CASRADRGRAFF,TGTGCCAGCAGGGCTGACAGGGGACGGGCTTTCTTT
TRBJ1-5,-,-,TRBV7-9,14,CASSLGRGDQPQHF,TGTGCCAGCAGCTTAGGTCGGGGCGATCAGCCCCAGCATTTT
TRBJ1-1,TRBD1,-,TRBV14,13,CASSRQGNTEAFF,TGTGCCAGCAGCAGACAGGGGAACACTGAAGCTTTCTTT
TRBJ1-6,-,-,TRBV13,11,CASSSNSPLHF,TGTGCCAGCAGCAGTAATTCACCCCTCCACTTT
TRBJ1-4,-,-,TRBV7-9,15,CASSLLAGLNEKLFF,TGTGCCAGCAGCTTATTGGCAGGACTAAATGAAAAACTGTTTTTT
TRBJ2-7,-,-,TRBV29-1,15,CSVGLVGLSSYEQYF,TGCAGCGTGGGGCTTGTGGGCTTAAGCTCCTACGAGCAGTACTTC
TRBJ1-5,-,-,TRBV10-3,14,CAISESLGNQPQHF,TGTGCCATCAGTGAGTCACTCGGCAATCAGCCCCAGCATTTT
TRBJ2-3,-,-,TRBV7-6,12,CASSSASDTQYF,TGTGCCAGCAGCTCAGCATCAGATACGCAGTATTTT
TRBJ1-2,-,-,TRBV9,15,CASSESTGLVGGYTF,TGTGCCAGCAGCGAATCTACAGGGTTAGTAGGTGGCTACACCTTC
TRBJ2-5,TRBD2,-,TRBV7-9,17,CASSRGLAGSDQETQYF,TGTGCCAGCAGCCGAGGACTAGCGGGGAGCGACCAAGAGACCCAGTACTTC
TRBJ2-1,-,-,TRBV7-9,12,CASSLVGNEQFF,TGTGCCAGCAGCTTAGTGGGCAATGAGCAGTTCTTC
TRBJ1-6,-,-,TRBV5-4,15,CASSLDSSYNSPLHF,TGTGCCAGCAGCTTGGACAGCTCCTATAATTCACCCCTCCACTTT
TRBJ1-6,-,-,TRBV6-5,14,CASSSPIVQVPLHF,TGTGCCAGCAGCTCCCCCATCGTACAGGTCCCCCTCCACTTT
TRBJ2-5,TRBD1,-,TRBV6-5,15,CASRLTGQGRETQYF,TGTGCCAGCAGACTAACCGGACAGGGCAGGGAGACCCAGTACTTC
TRBJ2-1,-,-,TRBV6-5,13,CASTLTRGNEQFF,TGTGCCAGCACCTTAACACGGGGGAACGAGCAGTTCTTC
TRBJ1-4,TRBD1,few,TRBV14,17,CASSQGLRTGGNEKLFF,TGTGCCAGCAGCCAAGGGCTCCGAACAGGGGGCAATGAAAAACTGTTTTTT
TRBJ2-7,TRBD2,-,TRBV7-9,15,CASSGLAGGRYEQYF,TGTGCCAGCAGCGGACTAGCGGGGGGACGCTACGAGCAGTACTTC
TRBJ1-1,TRBD1,-,TRBV7-8,15,CASSLGGQGGAEAFF,TGTGCCAGCAGCTTAGGGGGACAGGGAGGCGCTGAAGCTTTCTTT
TRBJ1-5,-,once,TRBV6-6,13,CASSSTGGQPQHF,TGTGCCAGCAGTTCGACAGGAGGTCAGCCCCAGCATTTT
TRBJ2-7,-,-,TRBV7-9,14,CASSLGGQTSEQYF,TGTGCCAGCAGCTTAGGCGGCCAGACTTCGGAGCAGTACTTC